The TCR beta chain under discussion was sequenced for a study of blood T cell repertoires in COVID-19. Looking at the study overall: The cDNA or gDNA used as material had been derived from T cells, B-cell-depleted T cells, or PBMCs.

TCRdb's table, derived via immunoSEQ multiplex PCR, lists solely in-frame clones and lacks some. The sample yields 73,000 or so clones, about 83% seen once. Looked up from germline, CDR1 is LGHDT and CDR2 is YNNKEL (reference sequence). Trimming left V 6 bases short and J 0 bases short, with 22 bases between. CDR3 length equals 18 residues. The sequencing sample was made of peripheral blood. This chain joins TRBV3-1 (or the pseudogene TRBV3-2) and TRBJ2-3; weak D call: TRBD2 (7 bases). The source of this sequence is a man aged 50-59 years with active COVID-19. As DNA, the CDR3 is TGTGCCAGCAGTCCGAGGGAGGGGGGGGATCCTAGCACAGATACGCAGTATTTT. Translating gives CASSPREGGDPSTDTQYF.